Listed below are T cell receptor beta chains from one sample, sequenced in a study of read filtering for tumor transcriptome and immune sequencing. A single record per CDR3 protein comes from TCRdb applying MiXCR to the reads. The sample has some 130,000 distinct CDR3 sequences; approximately 13% are singletons. Sequencing was performed on a population of CD138-negative cells sorted from bone marrow. These receptors originate from a donor aged 40 or over with multiple myeloma. Both conserved end residues are part of each CDR3. The D gene is left open where the match is weak. Not every row has a clone size; where given, it reads once, few, many or a size class.

d_gene: TRBD2
j_gene: TRBJ2-1
v_gene: TRBV5-1
abundance: many
len: 13
CDR3aa: CASSSGLAGERFF
CDR3nt: TGCGCCAGCAGCTCCGGACTAGCGGGAGAGCGATTCTTC

d_gene: NA
j_gene: TRBJ2-6
v_gene: TRBV7-6
abundance: many
len: 16
CDR3aa: CASSLGQLSGADVLTF
CDR3nt: TGTGCCAGCAGCTTAGGGCAACTCTCTGGGGCCGACGTCCTGACTTTC

d_gene: NA
j_gene: TRBJ2-5
v_gene: TRBV29-1
abundance: few
len: 13
CDR3aa: CSVPGLPEGTQYF
CDR3nt: TGCAGCGTTCCGGGCTTACCGGAGGGGACCCAGTACTTC

d_gene: TRBD1
j_gene: TRBJ2-7
v_gene: TRBV20-1
abundance: many
len: 14
CDR3aa: CSANTPFNRGEQYF
CDR3nt: TGCAGTGCTAACACTCCCTTTAACAGGGGCGAGCAGTACTTC

d_gene: TRBD1
j_gene: TRBJ2-2
v_gene: TRBV29-1
abundance: many
len: 13
CDR3aa: CSVADRGGGELFF
CDR3nt: TGCAGCGTAGCCGACAGGGGAGGCGGGGAGCTGTTTTTT

d_gene: NA
j_gene: TRBJ2-5
v_gene: TRBV5-1
abundance: many
len: 16
CDR3aa: CASSLNSGATRETQYF
CDR3nt: TGCGCCAGCAGCCTTAATTCCGGGGCAACACGAGAGACCCAGTACTTC

d_gene: NA
j_gene: TRBJ1-1
v_gene: TRBV2
abundance: many
len: 17
CDR3aa: CASGFNREGGVNTEAFF
CDR3nt: TGTGCCAGCGGTTTTAACAGGGAAGGTGGCGTTAACACTGAAGCTTTCTTT

d_gene: TRBD1
j_gene: TRBJ1-1
v_gene: TRBV29-1
abundance: many
len: 12
CDR3aa: CSVGTGLGKAFF
CDR3nt: TGCAGCGTCGGGACAGGGCTCGGAAAAGCTTTCTTT

d_gene: TRBD2
j_gene: TRBJ2-3
v_gene: TRBV10-3
abundance: many
len: 16
CDR3aa: CAIRSGLAGRTDTQYF
CDR3nt: TGTGCCATCAGATCGGGACTAGCGGGACGCACAGATACGCAGTATTTT

d_gene: NA
j_gene: TRBJ1-1
v_gene: TRBV5-1
abundance: many
len: 16
CDR3aa: CASSSTRGGLNTEAFF
CDR3nt: TGCGCCAGCAGCTCTACGCGAGGGGGACTCAACACTGAAGCTTTCTTT

d_gene: NA
j_gene: TRBJ1-1
v_gene: TRBV20-1
abundance: NA
len: 14
CDR3aa: CSARGGIRDTEAFF
CDR3nt: TGCAGTGCTAGAGGCGGGATTCGGGACACTGAAGCTTTCTTT

d_gene: NA
j_gene: TRBJ1-5
v_gene: TRBV20-1
abundance: many
len: 15
CDR3aa: CSARTGAGWDQPQHF
CDR3nt: TGCAGTGCAAGAACCGGGGCAGGATGGGATCAGCCCCAGCATTTT

d_gene: NA
j_gene: TRBJ2-6
v_gene: TRBV30
abundance: NA
len: 14
CDR3aa: CAWDGQSGANVLTF
CDR3nt: TGTGCCTGGGACGGACAGTCTGGGGCCAACGTCCTGACTTTC